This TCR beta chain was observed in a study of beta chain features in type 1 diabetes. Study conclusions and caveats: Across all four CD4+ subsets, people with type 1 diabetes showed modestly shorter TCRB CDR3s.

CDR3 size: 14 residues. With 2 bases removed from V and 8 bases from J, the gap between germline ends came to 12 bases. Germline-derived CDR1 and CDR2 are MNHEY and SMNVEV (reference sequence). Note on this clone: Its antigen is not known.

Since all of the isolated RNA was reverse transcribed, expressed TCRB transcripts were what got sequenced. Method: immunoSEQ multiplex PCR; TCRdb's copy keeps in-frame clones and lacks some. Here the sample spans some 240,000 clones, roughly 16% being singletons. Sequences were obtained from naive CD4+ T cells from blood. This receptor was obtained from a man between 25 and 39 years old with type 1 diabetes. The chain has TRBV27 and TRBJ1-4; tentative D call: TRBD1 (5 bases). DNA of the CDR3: TGTGCCAGCAGTTTAAAGTGGACAAAGGAAAAACTGTTTTTT. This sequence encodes CASSLKWTKEKLFF.